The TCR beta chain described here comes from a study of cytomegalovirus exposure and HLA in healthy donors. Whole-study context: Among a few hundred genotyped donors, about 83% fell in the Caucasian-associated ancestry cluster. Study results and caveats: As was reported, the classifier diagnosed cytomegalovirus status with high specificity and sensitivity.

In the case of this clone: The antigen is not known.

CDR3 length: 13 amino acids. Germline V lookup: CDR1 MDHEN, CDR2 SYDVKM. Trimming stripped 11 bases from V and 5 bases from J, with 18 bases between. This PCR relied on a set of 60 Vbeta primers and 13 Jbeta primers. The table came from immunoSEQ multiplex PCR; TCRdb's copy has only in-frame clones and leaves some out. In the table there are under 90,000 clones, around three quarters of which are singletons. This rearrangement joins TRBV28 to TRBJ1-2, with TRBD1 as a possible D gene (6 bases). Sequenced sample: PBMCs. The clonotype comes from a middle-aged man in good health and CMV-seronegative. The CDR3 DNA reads TGTGCCGGATCCAAATCACAGGGTTATGGCTACACCTTC. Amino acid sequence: CAGSKSQGYGYTF.